This is a list of T cell receptor beta chains from one sample in a study of blood T cell repertoires in COVID-19. Libraries were prepared by immunoSEQ multiplex PCR; TCRdb keeps only in-frame clonotypes and omits some of them. The sample consists of about 200,000 clones, about 90% of them appearing once. Specimen: PBMCs or T cells enriched from blood (not recorded which). The receptors derive from a woman under 40 with acute COVID-19. The conserved cysteine and the conserved F or W are not part of the CDR3 here.

CDR3 length: 10
J gene: TRBJ2-7
V gene: TRBV14
CDR3 protein: ASSQDTDEQY

CDR3 length: 11
J gene: TRBJ1-2
V gene: TRBV12-3/TRBV12-4
CDR3 protein: ASSSQARGGYT

CDR3 length: 11
J gene: TRBJ2-2
V gene: TRBV5-4
CDR3 protein: ASSLTDGGELF

CDR3 length: 10
J gene: TRBJ1-2
V gene: TRBV28
CDR3 protein: ASAAGPYGYT

CDR3 length: 12
J gene: TRBJ1-1
V gene: TRBV7-2
CDR3 protein: ASSLGLSGTEAF

CDR3 length: 14
J gene: TRBJ1-1
V gene: TRBV9
CDR3 protein: ASSVGQAVLNTEAF

CDR3 length: 12
J gene: TRBJ1-1
V gene: TRBV5-1
CDR3 protein: ASSGDRGQTEAF

CDR3 length: 13
J gene: TRBJ2-6
V gene: TRBV3-1/TRBV3-2
CDR3 protein: ASSQTGSGANVLT

CDR3 length: 10
J gene: TRBJ1-2
V gene: TRBV29-1
CDR3 protein: SVEGQAYGYT

CDR3 length: 12
J gene: TRBJ1-6
V gene: TRBV6-5
CDR3 protein: ASTILIPNSPLH

CDR3 length: 14
J gene: TRBJ1-5
V gene: TRBV21-1
CDR3 protein: ASSLGGTVDNQPQH

CDR3 length: 13
J gene: TRBJ2-7
V gene: TRBV4-2
CDR3 protein: ASSQGQVLRYEQY

CDR3 length: 11
J gene: TRBJ2-7
V gene: TRBV6-2/TRBV6-3
CDR3 protein: ASSYGGPYEQY

CDR3 length: 14
J gene: TRBJ2-2
V gene: TRBV9
CDR3 protein: ASSVVGSGGTGELF

CDR3 length: 11
J gene: TRBJ2-7
V gene: TRBV27
CDR3 protein: ASRDSGAYEQY

CDR3 length: 8
J gene: TRBJ1-1
V gene: TRBV6-5
CDR3 protein: ASTDSEAF

CDR3 length: 13
J gene: TRBJ1-1
V gene: TRBV28
CDR3 protein: ASVDSILLNTEAF

CDR3 length: 14
J gene: TRBJ2-7
V gene: TRBV19
CDR3 protein: ASRLNTGTGLYEQY

CDR3 length: 12
J gene: TRBJ1-1
V gene: TRBV19
CDR3 protein: ASSTQGGADEAF

CDR3 length: 11
J gene: TRBJ1-2
V gene: TRBV18
CDR3 protein: ASSLQGAPGYT

CDR3 length: 14
J gene: TRBJ2-3
V gene: TRBV3-1/TRBV3-2
CDR3 protein: ASSPPKGLGTDTQY

CDR3 length: 15
J gene: TRBJ1-6
V gene: TRBV12-5
CDR3 protein: APGAGAVWTYNSPLH

CDR3 length: 11
J gene: TRBJ1-2
V gene: TRBV5-6
CDR3 protein: ASSSRGSGGYT

CDR3 length: 13
J gene: TRBJ1-6
V gene: TRBV25-1
CDR3 protein: ASSDEVGYNSPLH

CDR3 length: 12
J gene: TRBJ1-6
V gene: TRBV5-6
CDR3 protein: ASSSYHINSPLH

CDR3 length: 11
J gene: TRBJ1-2
V gene: TRBV7-2
CDR3 protein: ASSPAARASYT

CDR3 length: 14
J gene: TRBJ2-1
V gene: TRBV25-1
CDR3 protein: ASSEWVAGGHNEQF

CDR3 length: 11
J gene: TRBJ1-1
V gene: TRBV30
CDR3 protein: AWRVGAWTEAF

CDR3 length: 13
J gene: TRBJ1-1
V gene: TRBV28
CDR3 protein: ASSFGWTANTEAF

CDR3 length: 11
J gene: TRBJ1-5
V gene: TRBV27
CDR3 protein: ASSDGALQPQH

CDR3 length: 12
J gene: TRBJ2-1
V gene: TRBV9
CDR3 protein: ASSLRGSYNEQF

CDR3 length: 12
J gene: TRBJ2-7
V gene: TRBV9
CDR3 protein: ASSVATSGYEQY

CDR3 length: 15
J gene: TRBJ1-1
V gene: TRBV7-2
CDR3 protein: ASSLSGTGGVNTEAF

CDR3 length: 12
J gene: TRBJ1-3
V gene: TRBV5-5
CDR3 protein: ASSLVRLLDTIY

CDR3 length: 16
J gene: TRBJ1-5
V gene: TRBV28
CDR3 protein: ASSFRWGTGIDNQPQH

CDR3 length: 14
J gene: TRBJ1-5
V gene: TRBV19
CDR3 protein: ASSIGRAGGNQPQH

CDR3 length: 13
J gene: TRBJ1-3
V gene: TRBV9
CDR3 protein: ASSLDRVPGNTIY

CDR3 length: 14
J gene: TRBJ2-1
V gene: TRBV28
CDR3 protein: ASSGAGGFSYNEQF

CDR3 length: 11
J gene: TRBJ2-5
V gene: TRBV12-3/TRBV12-4
CDR3 protein: ASSPTQQETQY

CDR3 length: 12
J gene: TRBJ1-1
V gene: TRBV15
CDR3 protein: ATKRDRGDTEAF

CDR3 length: 11
J gene: TRBJ1-2
V gene: TRBV30
CDR3 protein: AWSVQGTGGYT

CDR3 length: 14
J gene: TRBJ2-5
V gene: TRBV3-1/TRBV3-2
CDR3 protein: ASSFIAGGRIETQY

CDR3 length: 11
J gene: TRBJ2-1
V gene: TRBV18
CDR3 protein: ASSPTRDNEQF

CDR3 length: 10
J gene: TRBJ1-5
V gene: TRBV28
CDR3 protein: ASSATDQPQH

CDR3 length: 12
J gene: TRBJ2-5
V gene: TRBV2
CDR3 protein: ASRQGSGGETQY

CDR3 length: 13
J gene: TRBJ2-1
V gene: TRBV29-1
CDR3 protein: SVTDGERGNNEQF

CDR3 length: 11
J gene: TRBJ1-5
V gene: TRBV27
CDR3 protein: ASRLHWGQPQH

CDR3 length: 13
J gene: TRBJ1-5
V gene: TRBV19
CDR3 protein: ASSMGARGNQPQH

CDR3 length: 11
J gene: TRBJ2-7
V gene: TRBV6-2/TRBV6-3
CDR3 protein: ASSGTGFNEQY

CDR3 length: 13
J gene: TRBJ2-1
V gene: TRBV3-1/TRBV3-2
CDR3 protein: ASSQGAGSYNEQF

CDR3 length: 13
J gene: TRBJ1-1
V gene: TRBV4-3
CDR3 protein: ASSQRGGQESEAF